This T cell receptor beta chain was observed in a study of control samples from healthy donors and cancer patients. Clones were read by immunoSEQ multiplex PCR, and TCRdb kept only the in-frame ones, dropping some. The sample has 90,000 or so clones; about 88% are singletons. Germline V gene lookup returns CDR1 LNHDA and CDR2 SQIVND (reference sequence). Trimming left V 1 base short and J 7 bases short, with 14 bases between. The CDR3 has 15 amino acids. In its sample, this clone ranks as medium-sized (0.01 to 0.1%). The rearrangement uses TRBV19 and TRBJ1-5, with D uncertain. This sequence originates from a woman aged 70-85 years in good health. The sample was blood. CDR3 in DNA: TGTGCCAGTAGTATAGGGGCCGCCGGCGCCCAGCCCCAGCATTTT. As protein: CASSIGAAGAQPQHF.